Each of the 30 T cell receptor beta chains below was sequenced from the same sample in a study of OX40 agonist ivuxolimab in advanced cancers. Data came from immunoSEQ multiplex PCR; TCRdb stores just in-frame clones and leaves some out. The data show about 64,000 clones, roughly 80% seen once. The sequenced sample was CD4+ or CD8+ T cells sorted from blood, obtained in a trial of the OX40 agonist ivuxolimab. The origin of the receptors is an adult with an advanced solid tumor such as melanoma, head and neck, liver or kidney cancer.

This chain connects TRBV19 to TRBJ2-7, with TRBD1 matching over 12 bases. Germline trimming cut 4 bases from V and 8 bases from J; bases unmatched to any gene: 6. In germline, CDR1 is LNHDA, CDR2 SQIVND (reference sequence). The CDR3 length is 14 residues. The CDR3 is CASSTLGQGAKQYF. CDR3 bases: TGTGCCAGTAGTACCCTGGGACAGGGGGCTAAGCAGTACTTC.

This clone was found a few times. V is TRBV27 and J is TRBJ2-7; 9 bases agree with TRBD1. The CDR3 length is 16 residues. CDR1 is MNHEY, CDR2 SMNVEV, per germline (reference sequence). V was clipped by 3 bases and J by 4 bases; unmatched bases: 10. In nucleotides, the CDR3 is TGTGCCAGCAGTTTGGGACAGGGAGCCGCTTTATACGAGCAGTACTTC. This gives the protein CASSLGQGAALYEQYF.

The J gene is TRBJ1-2, the V gene TRBV2; the D is unclear. Trimming stripped 2 bases from V and 9 bases from J, with 13 bases between. This CDR3 is built from 13 residues. Germline V gives CDR1 SNHLY, CDR2 FYNNEI. CDR3 loop: CASSEPQPYRYTF. As DNA, the CDR3 is TGTGCCAGCAGTGAACCACAGCCTTACCGCTACACCTTC.

The V call is TRBV7-3, the J call TRBJ2-1; a possible D gene is TRBD2 (5 bases). V was shortened by 4 bases and J by 10 bases, with 17 bases between the two germline ends. The CDR3 has 14 amino acids. CDR1 and CDR2 from the germline V gene are SGHTA and FQGTGA. CDR3 amino acids: CASSSSGLRSEQFF. DNA of the CDR3: TGTGCCAGCAGCTCCAGTGGACTGCGGTCGGAGCAGTTCTTC.

The genes are TRBV19 and TRBJ2-7; 11 bases match TRBD1. The trim removed 3 bases at V and 6 bases at J, leaving 7 bases unmatched. In germline, CDR1 is LNHDA, CDR2 SQIVND (reference sequence). This CDR3 is 15 amino acids long. For the CDR3, the DNA is TGTGCCAGTAGTATTGGCGGGACAGGGGGGGGCGAGCAGTACTTC. It specifies CASSIGGTGGGEQYF.

The rearrangement joins TRBV11-2 to TRBJ2-1; D remains unclear. V was shortened by 0 bases and J by 6 bases, with 6 bases between the two germline ends. The CDR3 has 13 amino acids. In germline, CDR1 is SGHAT, CDR2 FQNNGV. This chain's CDR3 is CASSLDAPNEQFF. In nucleotides, the CDR3 is TGTGCCAGCAGCTTAGATGCCCCCAATGAGCAGTTCTTC.

The chain recombines TRBV6-1 with TRBJ2-1; 11 positions agree with TRBD2. The CDR3 loop spans 16 amino acids. The ends lost 4 bases at V and 7 bases at J; junction bases unmatched: 9. Per germline, CDR1 MNHNS and CDR2 SASEGT. This chain's CDR3 is CASSVALAGGGNEQFF. CDR3 sequence (DNA): TGTGCCAGCAGTGTTGCTCTAGCGGGGGGCGGGAATGAGCAGTTCTTC.

J is TRBJ2-6 and V is TRBV25-1; D gene uncertain. Trimming took 6 bases from V and 3 from J, leaving 3 bases between them. CDR1 is MGHDK and CDR2 is SYGVNS in the germline V gene. CDR3 length: 12 residues. The CDR3 reads CASSGGANVLTF. CDR3 bases: TGTGCCAGCAGCGGTGGGGCCAACGTCCTGACTTTC.

The V gene is TRBV7-2, the J gene TRBJ2-1, with D maybe TRBD1 (6 bases). The CDR3 runs to 16 residues. The V end lost 1 base, the J end lost 4 bases, and 14 bases lay between the germline ends. Germline lookup yields CDR1 SGHTA and CDR2 FQGNSA. CDR3 residues: CASSLGQGLGYNEQFF. Here the CDR3 DNA reads TGTGCCAGCAGCTTAGGCCAGGGGTTGGGGTACAATGAGCAGTTCTTC.

This clone appeared a single time. The chain has TRBV7-9 and TRBJ2-1, with 9 bases fitting TRBD2. CDR1 and CDR2 from the germline V gene are SEHNR and FQNEAQ (reference sequence). This CDR3 contains 15 residues. The V gene end was trimmed by 1 base and the J gene end by 4 bases; junction bases not matched to a gene: 2. This CDR3 reads CASSLEAGGYNEQFF. The CDR3 DNA sequence: TGTGCCAGCAGCTTAGAAGCGGGGGGATACAATGAGCAGTTCTTC.

This clone is medium-sized (0.01 to 0.1%). V gene TRBV2 combines with J gene TRBJ1-5; TRBD1 agrees at 9 bases. The V gene end was trimmed by 8 bases and the J gene end by 4 bases; junction bases not matched to a gene: 9. The CDR3 runs 15 residues. Germline loops: CDR1 SNHLY, CDR2 FYNNEI. CDR3 in amino acids: CASGGQGYENQPQHF. CDR3 bases: TGTGCCAGCGGTGGACAGGGGTATGAGAATCAGCCCCAGCATTTT. The full variable domain, with the rest looked up from reference TRBV2 and TRBJ1-5, is EPEVTQTPSHQVTQMGQEVILRCVPISNHLYFYWYRQILGQKVEFLVSFYNNEISEKSEIFDDQFSVERPDGSNFTLKIRSTKLEDSAMYFCASGGQGYENQPQHFGDGTRLSIL.

The chain is built from TRBV11-3 and TRBJ2-1; unclear D gene. V was pared by 1 base and J by 9 bases, with 4 bases between. The CDR3 is 11 residues long. Germline CDR1 is SGHNT and CDR2 is YENEEA. The CDR3 nucleotides read TGTGCCAGCAGCTTAGGGACTGAGCAGTTCTTC. Its translation: CASSLGTEQFF.

The genes are TRBV6-6 and TRBJ2-4, with D perhaps TRBD1 or TRBD2 (5 bases each). CDR1 is MNHNY and CDR2 is SVGAGI in the germline V gene (reference sequence). The CDR3 totals 12 residues. V was pared by 8 bases and J by 2 bases, with 7 bases between. DNA of the CDR3: TGTGCCAGCGAGGGGTCCAAAAACATTCAGTACTTC. Amino acids: CASEGSKNIQYF.

This clone was counted once. The rearrangement joins TRBV7-9 to TRBJ1-1; D is unclear. The V and J ends lost 5 bases and 1 base respectively, with 5 bases between them. Per germline, CDR1 SEHNR and CDR2 FQNEAQ (reference sequence). This CDR3 contains 12 residues. The CDR3 DNA reads TGTGCCAGCAGCCCAAAGAACACTGAAGCTTTCTTT. This codes for CASSPKNTEAFF.

The chain recombines TRBV7-8 with TRBJ1-2; no clear D. Germline values: CDR1 SGHVS, CDR2 FQNEAQ. V was pared by 4 bases and J by 4 bases, with 16 bases between. The length of the CDR3 is 15 residues. DNA of the CDR3: TGTGCCAGCAGCTCGAAGACCGGGCAGTCCTATGGCTACACCTTC. Its protein is CASSSKTGQSYGYTF.

The rearrangement uses TRBV6-5 and TRBJ2-1; D might be TRBD1 or TRBD2, each matching 5 bases. CDR1 MNHEY and CDR2 SVGAGI come from the germline V gene. The CDR3 has 15 residues. V lost 0 bases and J lost 9, with 15 bases in between. CDR3 loop: CASSYSRSIGGEQFF. In DNA, the CDR3 is TGTGCCAGCAGTTACTCGAGGTCCATTGGGGGTGAGCAGTTCTTC.

As for this clone: One junction end disagrees with the germline gene, perhaps due to a read error. This chain connects TRBV7-7 to TRBJ2-7, with D hard to call. The germline V gene encodes CDR1 SSHAT and CDR2 FNYEAQ (reference sequence). The CDR3 consists of 13 residues. Here the CDR3 reads CASSLVAWHEQYF. The CDR3 DNA sequence: TGTGCTAGCAGCTTAGTGGCGTGGCACGAGCAGTACTTC.

V usage is TRBV7-2 and J usage is TRBJ2-1; D gene ambiguous. Germline CDR1 SGHTA, CDR2 FQGNSA. V shed 5 bases and J shed 4 bases, with 9 bases lying between them. The CDR3 is 13 amino acids. As DNA, the CDR3 is TGTGCCAGCAGCCCGCCCCCTTACAATGAGCAGTTCTTC. Its translation is CASSPPPYNEQFF.

This clone was seen only a few times. This chain connects TRBV6-6 to TRBJ2-5; 9 bases fit TRBD2. Germline values: CDR1 MNHNY, CDR2 SVGAGI (reference sequence). Losses at the gene ends were 6 bases for V and 1 base for J; bases not matched to a gene: 6. The CDR3 has 15 amino acids. DNA for the CDR3: TGTGCCAGCAGACACTCGCGGGGGGGCCAAGAGACCCAGTACTTC. Amino acids: CASRHSRGGQETQYF.

This clone was observed a few times. The CDR3 DNA is TGTGCCAGCAGTCTAACAGGGGGCTCTGAGACCCAGTACTTC. It specifies CASSLTGGSETQYF. J is TRBJ2-5 and V is TRBV6-1; 9 nucleotides align to TRBD1. The CDR3 contains 14 residues. Looked up from germline, CDR1 is MNHNS and CDR2 is SASEGT. After removal of 5 bases from V and 5 bases from J, the junction contained 6 bases not matched to a gene.

The genes are TRBV12-5 and TRBJ2-3, with D possibly TRBD2 on 6 matching bases. Looked up from germline, CDR1 is LGHNT and CDR2 is FRNRAP. V shed 7 bases and J shed 2 bases, with 13 bases lying between them. CDR3 size: 14 residues. CDR3 sequence (DNA): TGTGCTAGTGCCGGGGGTCTGGCCACAGATACGCAGTATTTT. Amino acid sequence: CASAGGLATDTQYF.

Here the CDR3 reads CASSRRGRGAYNEQFF. Written as DNA, the CDR3 is TGTGCCAGCAGCCGGCGAGGGCGGGGGGCCTACAATGAGCAGTTCTTC. The rearrangement joins TRBV5-4 to TRBJ2-1, with TRBD2 matching over 8 bases. CDR3 size: 16 residues. The V segment lost 4 bases and the J segment 2 bases; nucleotides outside the gene matches: 8. CDR1 is SGHNT, CDR2 YYREEE, per germline (reference sequence).

The table lists this clone with a few counts. J is TRBJ1-1 and V is TRBV6-5; D may be TRBD1 (6 bases). Trimming took 2 bases from V and 1 from J, leaving 8 bases between them. The germline V gene encodes CDR1 MNHEY and CDR2 SVGAGI. The length of the CDR3 is 14 residues. The CDR3 protein is CASSYMGANTEAFF. CDR3 bases: TGTGCCAGCAGTTACATGGGGGCGAACACTGAAGCTTTCTTT.

The chain links TRBV10-3 to TRBJ1-6; 8 nucleotides agree with TRBD1. The ends lost 6 bases at V and 10 bases at J; junction bases unmatched: 8. The CDR3 loop spans 14 amino acids. Per germline, CDR1 ENHRY and CDR2 SYGVKD. The CDR3 DNA reads TGTGCCATCAGACCCGGACAGGGTGGATCACCCCTCCACTTT. Protein product: CAIRPGQGGSPLHF.

The chain links TRBV19 to TRBJ1-2; D not resolved. Germline V CDR1 and CDR2: LNHDA, SQIVND (reference sequence). V lost 5 bases to trimming and J lost 1 base, with 8 bases between them. This CDR3 is 13 amino acids long. CDR3 coding DNA: TGTGCCAGTAGTTCCGACATTAACTATGGCTACACCTTC. It encodes CASSSDINYGYTF.

The chain joins TRBV19 to TRBJ2-7; a possible D gene is TRBD2 (5 bases). The CDR3 is made up of 14 amino acids. CDR1 is LNHDA, CDR2 SQIVND, per germline (reference sequence). V was cut by 8 bases and J by 3 bases, with 17 bases left in between. Here the CDR3 reads CASGPSGSLYEQYF. The CDR3 nucleotides read TGTGCCAGTGGCCCCTCGGGGTCCCTCTACGAGCAGTACTTC.

The DNA of the CDR3 is TGTGCCTGGAGTGTACGTTTCTACGAGCAGTACTTC. It specifies CAWSVRFYEQYF. J is TRBJ2-7 and V is TRBV30; D gene ambiguous. Trimming removed 0 bases from V and 3 bases from J, with 6 bases in between. The CDR3 contains 12 residues. The germline CDR1 and CDR2 sequences are GTSNPN and SVGIG (reference sequence). The full variable domain, with the rest looked up from reference TRBV30 and TRBJ2-7, is SQTIHQWPATLVQPVGSPLSLECTVEGTSNPNLYWYRQAAGRGLQLLFYSVGIGQISSEVPQNLSASRPQDRQFILSSKKLLLSDSGFYLCAWSVRFYEQYFGPGTRLTVT.

J is TRBJ2-4 and V is TRBV4-1; D is uncertain. Trimming removed 1 base at V and 0 bases at J, with 7 bases between. The CDR3 totals 15 residues. Germline V gene sequence: CDR1 MGHRA, CDR2 YSYEKL. The CDR3 sequence is CASSQGELAKNIQYF. The CDR3 DNA follows: TGCGCCAGCAGCCAAGGAGAGTTAGCCAAAAACATTCAGTACTTC.

This chain uses TRBV4-3 with TRBJ2-2; D is unclear. The length of the CDR3 is 15 residues. V gave up 0 bases and J gave up 1 base, with 6 bases separating them. Germline V lookup: CDR1 LGHNA, CDR2 YSLEER. The CDR3 loop is CASSQDGGNTGELFF. CDR3 in DNA: TGCGCCAGCAGCCAAGACGGCGGGAACACCGGGGAGCTGTTTTTT.

This clone is a singleton in its sample. V is TRBV30 and J is TRBJ2-7; 9 bases agree with TRBD1. Germline V CDR1 and CDR2: GTSNPN, SVGIG (reference sequence). V lost 5 bases and J lost 5; bases outside the gene matches: 10. This CDR3 is built from 14 residues. CDR3: CAWEPGQGHHEQYF. CDR3 bases: TGTGCCTGGGAACCGGGACAGGGTCACCACGAGCAGTACTTC.